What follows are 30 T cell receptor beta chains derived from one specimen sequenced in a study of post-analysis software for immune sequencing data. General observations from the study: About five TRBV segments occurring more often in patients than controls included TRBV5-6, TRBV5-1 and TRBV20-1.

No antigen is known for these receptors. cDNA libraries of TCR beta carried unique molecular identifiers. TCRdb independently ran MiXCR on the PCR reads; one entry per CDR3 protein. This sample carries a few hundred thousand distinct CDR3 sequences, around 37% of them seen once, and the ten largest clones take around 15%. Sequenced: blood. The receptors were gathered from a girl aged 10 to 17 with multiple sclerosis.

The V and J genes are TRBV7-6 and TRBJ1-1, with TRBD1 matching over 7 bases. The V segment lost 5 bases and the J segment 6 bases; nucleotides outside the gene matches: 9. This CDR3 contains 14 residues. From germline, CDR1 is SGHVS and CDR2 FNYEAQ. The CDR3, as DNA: TGTGCCAGCAGCCCTGACAGGGTCTGGGCTGAAGCTTTCTTT. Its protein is CASSPDRVWAEAFF.

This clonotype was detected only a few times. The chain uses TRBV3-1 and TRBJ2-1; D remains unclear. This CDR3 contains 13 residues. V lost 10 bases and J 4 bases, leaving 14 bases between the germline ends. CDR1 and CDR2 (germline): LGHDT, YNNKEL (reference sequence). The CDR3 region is CATRADGYNEQFF. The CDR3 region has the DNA TGTGCCACCCGGGCGGACGGGTACAATGAGCAGTTCTTC.

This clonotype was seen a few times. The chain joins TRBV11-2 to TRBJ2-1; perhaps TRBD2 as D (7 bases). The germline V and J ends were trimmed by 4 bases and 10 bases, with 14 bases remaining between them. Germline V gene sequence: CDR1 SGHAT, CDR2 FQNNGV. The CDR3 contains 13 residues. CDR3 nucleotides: TGTGCCAGCAGCTCCCGAAGGGGGGGCGAGCAGTTCTTC. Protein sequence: CASSSRRGGEQFF.

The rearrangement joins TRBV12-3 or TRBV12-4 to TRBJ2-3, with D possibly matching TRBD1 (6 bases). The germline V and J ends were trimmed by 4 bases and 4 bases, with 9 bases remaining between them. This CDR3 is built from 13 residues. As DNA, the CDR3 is TGTGCCAGCAGTTCCGGGACATCAGATACGCAGTATTTT. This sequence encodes CASSSGTSDTQYF.

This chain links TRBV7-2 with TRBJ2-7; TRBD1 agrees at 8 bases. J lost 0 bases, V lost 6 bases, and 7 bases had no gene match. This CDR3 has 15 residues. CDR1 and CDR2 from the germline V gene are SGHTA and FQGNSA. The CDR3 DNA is TGTGCCAGCAGATTCCGGACAGGGACCTCCTACGAGCAGTACTTC. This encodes CASRFRTGTSYEQYF.

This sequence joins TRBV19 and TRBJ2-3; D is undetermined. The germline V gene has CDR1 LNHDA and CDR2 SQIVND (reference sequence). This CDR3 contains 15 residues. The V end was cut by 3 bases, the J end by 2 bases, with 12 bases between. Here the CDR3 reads CASSIFAENTDTQYF. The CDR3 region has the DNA TGTGCCAGTAGTATTTTTGCAGAAAACACAGATACGCAGTATTTT.

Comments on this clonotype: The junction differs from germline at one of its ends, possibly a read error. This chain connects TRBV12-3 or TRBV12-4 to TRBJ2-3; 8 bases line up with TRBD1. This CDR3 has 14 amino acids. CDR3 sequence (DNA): TGTGCCAGCAGAAGGGACAGGAGCACAGATGCGCAGTATTTT. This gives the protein CASRRDRSTDAQYF.

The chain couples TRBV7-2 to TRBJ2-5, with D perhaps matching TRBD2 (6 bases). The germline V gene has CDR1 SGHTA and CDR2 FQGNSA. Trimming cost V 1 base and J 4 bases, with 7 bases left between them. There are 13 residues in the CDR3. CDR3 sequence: CASSLVRGETQYF. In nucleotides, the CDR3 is TGTGCCAGCAGCTTAGTGCGGGGAGAGACCCAGTACTTC.

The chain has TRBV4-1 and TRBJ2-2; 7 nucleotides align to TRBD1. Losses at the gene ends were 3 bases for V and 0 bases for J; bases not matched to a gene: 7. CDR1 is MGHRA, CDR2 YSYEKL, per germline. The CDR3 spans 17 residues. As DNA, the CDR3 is TGCGCCAGCAGCCAGTCCCCGGGACAGTCGAACACCGGGGAGCTGTTTTTT. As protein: CASSQSPGQSNTGELFF.

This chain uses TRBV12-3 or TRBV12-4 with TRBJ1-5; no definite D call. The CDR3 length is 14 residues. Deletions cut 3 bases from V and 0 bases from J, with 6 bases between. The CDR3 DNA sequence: TGTGCCAGCAGTTTCGGTCATAGCAATCAGCCCCAGCATTTT. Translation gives CASSFGHSNQPQHF.

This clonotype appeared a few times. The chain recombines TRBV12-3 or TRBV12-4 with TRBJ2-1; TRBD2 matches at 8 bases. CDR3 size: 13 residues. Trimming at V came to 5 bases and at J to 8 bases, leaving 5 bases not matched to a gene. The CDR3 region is CASSPGLGDEQFF. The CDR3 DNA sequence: TGTGCCAGCAGTCCGGGACTAGGCGATGAGCAGTTCTTC.

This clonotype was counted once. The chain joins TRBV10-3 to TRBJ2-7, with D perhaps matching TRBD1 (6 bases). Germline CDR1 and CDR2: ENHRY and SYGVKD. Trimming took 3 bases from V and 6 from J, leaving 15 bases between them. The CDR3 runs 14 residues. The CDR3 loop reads CAISEQGKTCEQYF. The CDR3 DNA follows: TGTGCCATCAGTGAACAGGGAAAAACGTGCGAGCAGTACTTC.

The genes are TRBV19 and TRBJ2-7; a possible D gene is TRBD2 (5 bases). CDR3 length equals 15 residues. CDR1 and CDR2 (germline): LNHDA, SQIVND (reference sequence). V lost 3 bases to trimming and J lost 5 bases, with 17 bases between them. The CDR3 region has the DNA TGTGCCAGTAGTATCAGCGGACCCCTCGAGGACGAGCAGTACTTC. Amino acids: CASSISGPLEDEQYF. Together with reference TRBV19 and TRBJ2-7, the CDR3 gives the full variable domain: DGGITQSPKYLFRKEGQNVTLSCEQNLNHDAMYWYRQDPGQGLRLIYYSQIVNDFQKGDIAEGYSVSREKKESFPLTVTSAQKNPTAFYLCASSISGPLEDEQYFGPGTRLTVT.

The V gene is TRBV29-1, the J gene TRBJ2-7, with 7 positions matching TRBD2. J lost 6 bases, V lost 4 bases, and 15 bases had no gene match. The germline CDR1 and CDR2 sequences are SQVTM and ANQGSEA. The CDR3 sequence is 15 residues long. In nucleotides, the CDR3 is TGCAGCGTTGTCCAGCCTAGCGGACCCGTGTCCGAGCAGTACTTC. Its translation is CSVVQPSGPVSEQYF.

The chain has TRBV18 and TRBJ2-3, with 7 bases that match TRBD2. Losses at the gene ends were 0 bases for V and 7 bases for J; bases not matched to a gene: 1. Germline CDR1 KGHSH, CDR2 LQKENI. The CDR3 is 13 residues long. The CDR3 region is CASSPPAGNTQYF. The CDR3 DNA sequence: TGTGCCAGCTCACCACCAGCGGGGAATACGCAGTATTTT.

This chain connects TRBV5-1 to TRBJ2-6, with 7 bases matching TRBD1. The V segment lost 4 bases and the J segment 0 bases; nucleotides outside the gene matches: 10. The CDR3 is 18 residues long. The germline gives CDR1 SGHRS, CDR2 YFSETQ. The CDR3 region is CASSQPGQMDSGANVLTF. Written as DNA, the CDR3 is TGCGCCAGCAGCCAACCGGGACAGATGGACTCTGGGGCCAACGTCCTGACTTTC.

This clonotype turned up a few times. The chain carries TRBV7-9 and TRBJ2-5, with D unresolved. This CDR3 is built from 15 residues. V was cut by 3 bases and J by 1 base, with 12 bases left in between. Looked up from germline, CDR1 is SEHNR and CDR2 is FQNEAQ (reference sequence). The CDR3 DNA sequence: TGTGCCAGCAGCTTTGCTCCACACCTCCAAGAGACCCAGTACTTC. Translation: CASSFAPHLQETQYF.

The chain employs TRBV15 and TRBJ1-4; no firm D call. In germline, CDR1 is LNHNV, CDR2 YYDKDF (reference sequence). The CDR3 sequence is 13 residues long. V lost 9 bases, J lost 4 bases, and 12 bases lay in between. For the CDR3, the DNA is TGTGCCACTAGCCGCCCCTGTAATGAAAAACTGTTTTTT. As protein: CATSRPCNEKLFF. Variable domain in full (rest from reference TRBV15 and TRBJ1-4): DAMVIQNPRYQVTQFGKPVTLSCSQTLNHNVMYWYQQKSSQAPKLLFHYYDKDFNNEADTPDNFQSRRPNTSFCFLDIRSPGLGDTAMYLCATSRPCNEKLFFGSGTQLSVL.

The CDR3 DNA sequence: TGTGCCCGGCGGGAAGCCGGCACAGATACGCAGTATTTT. Its protein product is CARREAGTDTQYF. This chain links TRBV7-9 with TRBJ2-3; D may be TRBD2 (6 bases). Germline lookup yields CDR1 SEHNR and CDR2 FQNEAQ (reference sequence). This CDR3 is built from 13 residues. Trimming shortened V by 11 bases and J by 1 base, and 13 bases separated the two germline ends. The variable domain in full, with the rest retrieved from reference TRBV7-9 and TRBJ2-3, is DTGVSQNPRHKITKRGQNVTFRCDPISEHNRLYWYRQTLGQGPEFLTYFQNEAQLEKSRLLSDRFSAERPKGSFSTLEIQRTEQGDSAMYLCARREAGTDTQYFGPGTRLTVL.

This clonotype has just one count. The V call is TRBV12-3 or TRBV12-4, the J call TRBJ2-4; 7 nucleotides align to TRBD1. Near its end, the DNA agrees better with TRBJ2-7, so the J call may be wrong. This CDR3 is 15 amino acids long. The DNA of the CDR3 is TGTGCCAGCAGCGACCCCCAGGGGGAGTCCTACGAGCAGTACTTC. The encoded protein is CASSDPQGESYEQYF.

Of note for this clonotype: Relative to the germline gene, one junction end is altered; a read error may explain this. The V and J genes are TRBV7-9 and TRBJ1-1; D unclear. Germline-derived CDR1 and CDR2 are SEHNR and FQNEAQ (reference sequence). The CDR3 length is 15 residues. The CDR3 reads CASSLEGRMKTEAFF. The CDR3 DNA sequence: TGTGCCAGCAGCTTAGAGGGCCGCATGAAGACTGAAGCTTTCTTT. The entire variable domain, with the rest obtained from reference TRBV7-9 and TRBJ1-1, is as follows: DTGVSQNPRHKITKRGQNVTFRCDPISEHNRLYWYRQTLGQGPEFLTYFQNEAQLEKSRLLSDRFSAERPKGSFSTLEIQRTEQGDSAMYLCASSLEGRMKTEAFFGQGTRLTVV.

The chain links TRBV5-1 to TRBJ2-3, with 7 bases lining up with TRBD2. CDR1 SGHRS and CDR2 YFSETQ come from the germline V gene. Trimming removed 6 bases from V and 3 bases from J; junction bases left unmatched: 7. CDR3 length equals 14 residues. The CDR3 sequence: CASTSLAATDTQYF. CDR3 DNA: TGCGCCAGCACATCCCTAGCGGCGACAGATACGCAGTATTTT.

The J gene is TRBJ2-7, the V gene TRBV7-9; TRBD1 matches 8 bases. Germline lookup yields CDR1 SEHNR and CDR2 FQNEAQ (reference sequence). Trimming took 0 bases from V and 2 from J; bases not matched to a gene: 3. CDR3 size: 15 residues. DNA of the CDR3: TGTGCCAGCAGCTTAGCTCAGGGGGCCCCCTACGAGCAGTACTTC. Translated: CASSLAQGAPYEQYF.

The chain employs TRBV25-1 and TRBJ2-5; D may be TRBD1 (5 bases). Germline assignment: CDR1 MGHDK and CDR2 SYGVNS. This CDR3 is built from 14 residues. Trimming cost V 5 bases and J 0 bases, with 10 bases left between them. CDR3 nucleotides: TGTGCCAGCAGTCAGGGCGGACACCAAGAGACCCAGTACTTC. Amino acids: CASSQGGHQETQYF.

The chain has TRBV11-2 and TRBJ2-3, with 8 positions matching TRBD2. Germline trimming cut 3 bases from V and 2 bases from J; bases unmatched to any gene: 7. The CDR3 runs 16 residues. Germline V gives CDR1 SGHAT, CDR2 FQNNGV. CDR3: CASSFNGGALTDTQYF. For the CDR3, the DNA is TGTGCCAGCAGCTTCAACGGGGGGGCGCTCACAGATACGCAGTATTTT.

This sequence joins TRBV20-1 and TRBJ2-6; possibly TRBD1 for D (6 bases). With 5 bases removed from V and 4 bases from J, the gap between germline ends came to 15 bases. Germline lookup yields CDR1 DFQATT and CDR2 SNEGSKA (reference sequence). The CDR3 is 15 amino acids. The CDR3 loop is CSAPTPGAGANVLTF. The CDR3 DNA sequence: TGCAGTGCTCCCACCCCAGGGGCCGGGGCCAACGTCCTGACTTTC.

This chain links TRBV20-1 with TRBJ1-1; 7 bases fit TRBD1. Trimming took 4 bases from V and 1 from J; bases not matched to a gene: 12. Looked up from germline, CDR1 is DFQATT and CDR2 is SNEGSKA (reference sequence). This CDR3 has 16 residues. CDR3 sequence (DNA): TGCAGTGCTACAAGACAGGGCTGGTCGGCGAACACTGAAGCTTTCTTT. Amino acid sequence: CSATRQGWSANTEAFF.

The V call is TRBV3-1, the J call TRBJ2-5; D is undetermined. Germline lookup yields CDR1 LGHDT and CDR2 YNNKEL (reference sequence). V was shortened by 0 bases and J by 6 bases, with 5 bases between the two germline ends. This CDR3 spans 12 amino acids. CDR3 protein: CASSQETKTQYF. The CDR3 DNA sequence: TGTGCCAGCAGCCAAGAAACCAAGACCCAGTACTTC.

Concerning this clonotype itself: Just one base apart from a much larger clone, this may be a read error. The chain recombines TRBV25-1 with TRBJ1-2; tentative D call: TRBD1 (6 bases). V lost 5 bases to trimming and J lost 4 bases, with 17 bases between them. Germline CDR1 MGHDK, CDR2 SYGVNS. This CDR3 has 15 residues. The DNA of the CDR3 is TGTGCCAGCAGTAGATCCCCGGGACACAGCTATGGCTACACCTTC. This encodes CASSRSPGHSYGYTF.

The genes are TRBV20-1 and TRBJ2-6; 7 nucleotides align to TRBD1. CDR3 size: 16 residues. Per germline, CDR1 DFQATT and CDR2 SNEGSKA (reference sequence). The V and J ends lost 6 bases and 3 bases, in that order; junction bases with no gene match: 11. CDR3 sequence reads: CSASRTGRSGANVLTF. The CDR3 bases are TGCAGTGCCTCCAGGACAGGTAGAAGTGGGGCCAACGTCCTGACTTTC.